This TCR beta chain was retrieved from a study of T-cell reconstitution after alpha-beta-depleted transplantation in children. Unique molecular identifiers were incorporated when the TCRbeta library was constructed. MiXCR, run by TCRdb on the PCR reads, gives a single entry per CDR3 protein. Seen here are some 530,000 distinct CDR3 sequences, approximately 12% observed once, and the top ten hold under 7%. The sequenced sample was PBMCs from the stem cell graft donor, obtained from the stem cell graft. This TCR was recovered from a human donor who donated a stem cell graft to a child with combined immunodeficiency.

The CDR3 protein is CASKGTEHYEQYF. The CDR3 DNA reads TGTGCCAGCAAGGGGACGGAGCACTACGAGCAGTACTTC. V and J are TRBV12-3 or TRBV12-4 and TRBJ2-7; TRBD1 or TRBD2 may be the D gene (5 bases each). The V gene lost 7 bases and the J gene lost 3 bases, with 13 bases spanning the gap. The length of the CDR3 is 13 residues.